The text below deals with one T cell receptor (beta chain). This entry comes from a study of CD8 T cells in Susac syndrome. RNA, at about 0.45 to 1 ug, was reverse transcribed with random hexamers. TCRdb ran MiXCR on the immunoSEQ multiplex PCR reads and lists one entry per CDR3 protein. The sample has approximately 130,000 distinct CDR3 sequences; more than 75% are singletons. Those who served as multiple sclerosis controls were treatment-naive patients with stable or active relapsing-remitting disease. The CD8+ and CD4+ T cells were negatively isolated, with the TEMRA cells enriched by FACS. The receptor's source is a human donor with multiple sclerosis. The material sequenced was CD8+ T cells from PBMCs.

The chain's CDR3 is CASSDLGQGAYEQYF. The DNA of the CDR3 is TGTGCCAGCAGTGATTTGGGACAGGGGGCTTACGAGCAGTACTTC. The chain couples TRBV2 to TRBJ2-7; 12 nucleotides agree with TRBD1. The V and J ends lost 3 bases and 4 bases, in that order; junction bases with no gene match: 4. This CDR3 is 15 amino acids long. Looked up from germline, CDR1 is SNHLY and CDR2 is FYNNEI.